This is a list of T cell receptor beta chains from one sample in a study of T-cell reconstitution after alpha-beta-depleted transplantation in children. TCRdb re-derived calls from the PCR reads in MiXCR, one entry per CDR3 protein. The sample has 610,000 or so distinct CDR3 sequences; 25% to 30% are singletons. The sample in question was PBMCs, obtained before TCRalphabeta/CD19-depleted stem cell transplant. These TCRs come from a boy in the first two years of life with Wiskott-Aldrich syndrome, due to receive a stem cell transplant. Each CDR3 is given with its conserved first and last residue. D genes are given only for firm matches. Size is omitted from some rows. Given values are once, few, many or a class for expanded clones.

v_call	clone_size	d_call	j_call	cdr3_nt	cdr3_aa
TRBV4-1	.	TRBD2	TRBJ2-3	TGCGCCAGCAGACGACAGTGGGAGAGCGGGAGCCACATGCAGTATTTT	CASRRQWESGSHMQYF
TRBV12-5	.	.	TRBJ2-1	TGTGCTAGTGGTCTGGGGGGCAGGGGCTACAATGAGCAGTTCTTC	CASGLGGRGYNEQFF
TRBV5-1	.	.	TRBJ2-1	TGCGCCAGCAGCTTGTTCGGCGACAATGAGCAGTTCTTC	CASSLFGDNEQFF
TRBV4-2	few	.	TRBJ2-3	TGTGCCAGCAGCCAAGTGGCGGGACCCTACGCAGATACGCAGTATTTT	CASSQVAGPYADTQYF
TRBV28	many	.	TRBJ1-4	TGTGCCAGCAGTTTTTTTGAGGGGCAAGAAAAACTGTTTTTT	CASSFFEGQEKLFF
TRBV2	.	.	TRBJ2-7	TGTGCCAGCAGTGAACAGTCTGTTTTATACGAGCAGTACTTC	CASSEQSVLYEQYF
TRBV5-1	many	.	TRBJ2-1	TGCGCCAGCAGCTTGGCCGACGGTAGTGATGAGCAGTTCTTC	CASSLADGSDEQFF
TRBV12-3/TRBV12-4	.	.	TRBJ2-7	TGTGCCAGCAGTTTAGGGACTCCCGAGCAGTACTTC	CASSLGTPEQYF
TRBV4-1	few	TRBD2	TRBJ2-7	TGCGCCAGCAGCCAAGCAGGCCCTGGCGGGAGACCCTACGAGCAGTACTTC	CASSQAGPGGRPYEQYF
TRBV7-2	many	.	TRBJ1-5	TGTGCCAGCAGCTTAGCTAATCAGCCCCAGCATTTT	CASSLANQPQHF
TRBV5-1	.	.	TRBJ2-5	TGCGCCAGCAGCTTGGTTGCGAACCAAGAGACCCAGTACTTC	CASSLVANQETQYF
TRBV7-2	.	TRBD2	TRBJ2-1	TGTGCCAGCAGCTTAGTTAGCGGGAAGGAGCAGTTCTTC	CASSLVSGKEQFF
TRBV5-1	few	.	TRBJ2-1	TGCGCCAGCAGGGGAGGCCAGCCCTACAATGAGCAGTTCTTC	CASRGGQPYNEQFF
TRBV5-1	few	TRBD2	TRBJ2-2	TGCGCCAGCAGCCCGATCCCGGGACTAGCGGGAGACGGGGAGCTGTTTTTT	CASSPIPGLAGDGELFF
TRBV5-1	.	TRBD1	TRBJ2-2	TGCGCCAGCAGCTTGGCCCCAGGGGGCGCATCCGGGGAGCTGTTTTTT	CASSLAPGGASGELFF
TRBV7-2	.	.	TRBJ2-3	TGTGCCAGCAGCTACTCGCCCGACACAGATACGCAGTATTTT	CASSYSPDTDTQYF
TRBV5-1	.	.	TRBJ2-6	TGCGCCAGCAGTTTGCGAACCGGGGCCGGGTTGTCGGGGGCCAACGTCCTGACTTTC	CASSLRTGAGLSGANVLTF
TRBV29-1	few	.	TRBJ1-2	TGCAGCGTTGCCGGGGTGGACTATGGCTACACCTTC	CSVAGVDYGYTF
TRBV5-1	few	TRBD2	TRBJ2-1	TGCGCCAGCAGCCGGGGGGCCCTACTAGCGGGAGTAGTAGTAGATAGGAATGAGCAGTTCTTC	CASSRGALLAGVVVDRNEQFF
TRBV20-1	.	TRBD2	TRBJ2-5	TGCAGTGCTACGGGACTAGCGGAGCAACAAGAGACCCAGTACTTC	CSATGLAEQQETQYF
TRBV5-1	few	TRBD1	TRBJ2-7	TGCGCCAGCAGCAAGGGGGCGCGATTAAGCGACGAGCAGTACTTC	CASSKGARLSDEQYF
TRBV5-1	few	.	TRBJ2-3	TGCGCCAGCAGCTTGGAGCCAGCGGGTACCGACGTAGATACGCAGTATTTT	CASSLEPAGTDVDTQYF
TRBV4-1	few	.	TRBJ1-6	TGCGCCAGCAGCCAGATGGGGCGGGGGGCAGCCCAAGAGCGAAATTCACCCCTCCACTTT	CASSQMGRGAAQERNSPLHF
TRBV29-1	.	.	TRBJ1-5	TGCGGCGTTGGAGGAGTCAATCAGCCCCAGCATTTT	CGVGGVNQPQHF
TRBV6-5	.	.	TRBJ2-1	TGTGCCAGCAGTTACCCAGTCGGAGGGACCAGGAATGAGCAGTTCTTC	CASSYPVGGTRNEQFF
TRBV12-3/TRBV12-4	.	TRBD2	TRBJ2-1	TGTGCCAGCAGTCAGGGGACTAGCAGATTGCAGTTCTTC	CASSQGTSRLQFF
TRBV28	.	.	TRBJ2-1	TGTGCCAGCAGTTTATTTACCAGGGGGGGCTACAATGAGCAGTTCTTC	CASSLFTRGGYNEQFF
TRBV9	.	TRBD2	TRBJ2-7	TGTGCCAGCAGCGCAGGTCAGTGGCAAGCGGGAGTCGAGCAGTACTTC	CASSAGQWQAGVEQYF
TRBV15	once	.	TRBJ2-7	TGTGCCACCAGCAGGCCCACCTTTCCCTACGAGCAGTACTTC	CATSRPTFPYEQYF
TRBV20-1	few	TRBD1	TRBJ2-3	TGCAGTGCTAGGATGTACAGGGGGCTGATGGATACGCAGTATTTT	CSARMYRGLMDTQYF
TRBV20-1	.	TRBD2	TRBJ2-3	TGCAGTGCTCCTTCTCTAGCGGGAGACCCAGATACGCAGTATTTT	CSAPSLAGDPDTQYF
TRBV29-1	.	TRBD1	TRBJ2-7	TGCAGCGTTGAGACAGGGCAGTCCTACGAGCAGTACTTC	CSVETGQSYEQYF
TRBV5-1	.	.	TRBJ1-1	TGCGCCAGCAGTAGGGGGGGCCTAGTCAACATGAACACTGAAGCTTTCTTT	CASSRGGLVNMNTEAFF
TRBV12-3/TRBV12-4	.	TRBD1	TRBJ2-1	TGTGCCAGCAGTAGTGGACAGGGGTGGAATGAGCAGTTCTTC	CASSSGQGWNEQFF
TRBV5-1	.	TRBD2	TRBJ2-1	TGCGCCAGCAACCCTGGACTAGCGTTCTACAATGAGCAGTTCTTC	CASNPGLAFYNEQFF
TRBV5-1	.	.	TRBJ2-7	TGCGCCAGCAGCTTGGATCAGGGGCCCTACGAGCAGTACTTC	CASSLDQGPYEQYF
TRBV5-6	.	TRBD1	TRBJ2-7	TGTGCCAGCAGCTTGGGGGTTCGGGACAGGACTAACGAGCAGTACTTC	CASSLGVRDRTNEQYF
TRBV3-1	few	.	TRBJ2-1	TGTGCCAGCAGCCTGAGACAGGAGTCCTACAATGAGCAGTTCTTC	CASSLRQESYNEQFF
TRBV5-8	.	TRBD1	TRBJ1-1	TGTGCCAGCAGTCGACGCGGACAGGCGAACACTGAAGCTTTCTTT	CASSRRGQANTEAFF
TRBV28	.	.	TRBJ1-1	TGTGCCAGCAGTTATCCGGGACGCCAGAACACTGAAGCTTTCTTT	CASSYPGRQNTEAFF
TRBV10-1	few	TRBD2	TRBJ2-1	TGCGCCAGCAGTCCCCTAGGATCAGGCGGGAGCAAGTTCTTC	CASSPLGSGGSKFF
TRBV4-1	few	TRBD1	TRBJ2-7	TGCGCCAGCAGCCAAGATCGGGACAGGGGGCAAACCTACGAGCAGTACTTC	CASSQDRDRGQTYEQYF
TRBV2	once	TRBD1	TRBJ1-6	TGTGCCAGCAGTGGACAGGGATCCGATAATTCACCCCTCCACTTT	CASSGQGSDNSPLHF
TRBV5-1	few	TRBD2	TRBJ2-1	TGCGCCAGCAGCTTGGTCGACGGGACTAGCGGGAGGATATACAATGAGCAGTTCTTC	CASSLVDGTSGRIYNEQFF
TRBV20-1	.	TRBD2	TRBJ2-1	TGCAGTGCTAGCGCCCTAGCGGCCTACAATGAGCAGTTCTTC	CSASALAAYNEQFF